Listed here is a single TCR beta chain. Its antigen is unidentified. The data were taken from a study of response to subunit inactivated influenza vaccine. Losses at the gene ends were 0 bases for V and 6 bases for J; bases not matched to a gene: 11. The CDR3 consists of 16 residues. The germline CDR1 and CDR2 sequences are DFQATT and SNEGSKA (reference sequence). TCRdb used MiXCR to reprocess the RT-PCR reads, holding one entry per CDR3 protein. Among under 550,000 distinct CDR3 sequences listed, around 8% were seen once. General study results and limits: After each seasonal influenza vaccination, few new T cells are recruited, the authors suggested.

Material: PBMCs from blood, obtained roughly 24 months after vaccination. The receptor comes from a man in his fifties or sixties who received an inactivated influenza vaccine. V is TRBV20-1 and J is TRBJ1-5; TRBD1 matches at 7 bases. Here the CDR3 reads CSARDWARGSSQPQHF. CDR3 sequence (DNA): TGCAGTGCTAGAGATTGGGCCAGGGGGTCGAGTCAGCCCCAGCATTTT.